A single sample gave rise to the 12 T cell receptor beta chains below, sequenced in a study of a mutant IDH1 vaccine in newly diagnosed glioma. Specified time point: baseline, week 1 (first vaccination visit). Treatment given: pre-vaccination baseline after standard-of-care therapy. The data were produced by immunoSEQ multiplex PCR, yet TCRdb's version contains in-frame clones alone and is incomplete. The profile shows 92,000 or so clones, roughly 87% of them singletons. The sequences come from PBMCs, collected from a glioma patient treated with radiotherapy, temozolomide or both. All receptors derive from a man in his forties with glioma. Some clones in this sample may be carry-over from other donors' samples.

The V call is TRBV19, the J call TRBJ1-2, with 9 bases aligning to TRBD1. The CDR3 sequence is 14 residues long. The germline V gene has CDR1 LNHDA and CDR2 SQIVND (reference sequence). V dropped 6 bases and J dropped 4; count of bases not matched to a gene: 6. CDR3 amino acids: CASSMDRGLYGYTF. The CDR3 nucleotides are TGTGCCAGTAGCATGGACAGGGGCCTCTATGGCTACACCTTC.

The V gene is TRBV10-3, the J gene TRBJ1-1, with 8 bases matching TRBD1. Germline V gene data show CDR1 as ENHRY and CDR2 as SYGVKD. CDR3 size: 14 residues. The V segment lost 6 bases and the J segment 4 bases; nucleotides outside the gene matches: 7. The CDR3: CAISTDRVSTEAFF. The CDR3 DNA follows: TGTGCCATCAGCACGGACAGGGTGAGCACTGAAGCTTTCTTT.

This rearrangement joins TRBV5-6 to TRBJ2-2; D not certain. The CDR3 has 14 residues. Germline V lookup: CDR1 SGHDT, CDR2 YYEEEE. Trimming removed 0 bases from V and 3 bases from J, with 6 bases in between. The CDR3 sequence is CASSLGRHTGELFF. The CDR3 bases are TGTGCCAGCAGCTTGGGACGCCACACCGGGGAGCTGTTTTTT. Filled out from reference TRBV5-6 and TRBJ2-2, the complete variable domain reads DAGVTQSPTHLIKTRGQQVTLRCSPKSGHDTVSWYQQALGQGPQFIFQYYEEEERQRGNFPDRFSGHQFPNYSSELNVNALLLGDSALYLCASSLGRHTGELFFGEGSRLTVL.

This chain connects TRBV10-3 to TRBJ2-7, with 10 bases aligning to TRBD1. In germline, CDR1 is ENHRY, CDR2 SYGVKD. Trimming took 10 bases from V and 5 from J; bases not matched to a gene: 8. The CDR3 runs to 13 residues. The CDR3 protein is CATQGQGRNEQYF. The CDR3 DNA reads TGTGCCACCCAGGGACAGGGGAGGAACGAGCAGTACTTC.

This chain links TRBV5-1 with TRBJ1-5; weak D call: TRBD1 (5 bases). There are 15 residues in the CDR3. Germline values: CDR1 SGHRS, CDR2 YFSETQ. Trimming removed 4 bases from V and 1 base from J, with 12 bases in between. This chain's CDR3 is CASSPWDPSNQPQHF. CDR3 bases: TGCGCCAGCAGCCCCTGGGACCCAAGCAATCAGCCCCAGCATTTT.

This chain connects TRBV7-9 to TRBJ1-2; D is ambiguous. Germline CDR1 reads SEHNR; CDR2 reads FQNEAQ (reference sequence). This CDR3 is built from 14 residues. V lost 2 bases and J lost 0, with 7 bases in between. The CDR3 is CASSLSVANYGYTF. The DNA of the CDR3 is TGTGCCAGCAGCTTATCGGTGGCTAACTATGGCTACACCTTC.

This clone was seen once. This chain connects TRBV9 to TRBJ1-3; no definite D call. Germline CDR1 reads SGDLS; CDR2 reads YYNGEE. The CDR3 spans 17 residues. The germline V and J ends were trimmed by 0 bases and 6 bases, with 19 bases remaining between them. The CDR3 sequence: CASSVGPGSDGTNTIYF. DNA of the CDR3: TGTGCCAGCAGCGTAGGACCCGGGTCCGATGGTACAAACACCATATATTTT.

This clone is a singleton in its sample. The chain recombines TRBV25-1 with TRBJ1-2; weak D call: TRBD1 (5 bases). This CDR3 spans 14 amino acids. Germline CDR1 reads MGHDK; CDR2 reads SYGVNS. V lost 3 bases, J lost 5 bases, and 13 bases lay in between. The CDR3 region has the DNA TGTGCCAGCAGTGATTTCGGGGGGGGTTATGGCTACACCTTC. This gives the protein CASSDFGGGYGYTF.

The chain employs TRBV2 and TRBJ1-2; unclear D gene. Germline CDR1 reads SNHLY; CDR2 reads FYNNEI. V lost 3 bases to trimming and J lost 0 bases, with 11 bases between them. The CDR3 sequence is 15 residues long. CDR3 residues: CASSEVKVSNYGYTF. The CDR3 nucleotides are TGTGCCAGCAGTGAGGTTAAGGTTTCTAACTATGGCTACACCTTC.

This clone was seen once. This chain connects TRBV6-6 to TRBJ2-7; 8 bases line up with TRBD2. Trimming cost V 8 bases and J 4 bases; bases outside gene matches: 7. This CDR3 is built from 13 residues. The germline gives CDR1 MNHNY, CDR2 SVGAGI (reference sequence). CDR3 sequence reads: CASGAGALYEQYF. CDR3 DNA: TGTGCCAGCGGAGCGGGGGCGCTTTACGAGCAGTACTTC.

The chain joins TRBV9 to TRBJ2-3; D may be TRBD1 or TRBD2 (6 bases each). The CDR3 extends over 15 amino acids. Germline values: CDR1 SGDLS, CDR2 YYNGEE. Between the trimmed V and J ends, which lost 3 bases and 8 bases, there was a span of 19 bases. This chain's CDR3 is CASSGRRGPLGTQYF. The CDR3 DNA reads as TGTGCCAGCAGCGGTAGACGGGGGCCGTTAGGTACGCAGTATTTT.

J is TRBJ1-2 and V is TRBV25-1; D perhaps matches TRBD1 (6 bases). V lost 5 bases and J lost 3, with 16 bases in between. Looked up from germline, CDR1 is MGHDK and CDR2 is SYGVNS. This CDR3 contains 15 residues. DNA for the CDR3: TGTGCCAGCAGTAGCGGGGGGCCTTATGACTATGGCTACACCTTC. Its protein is CASSSGGPYDYGYTF.